This TCR beta chain was sequenced for a study of OX40 agonist ivuxolimab in advanced cancers. Per germline, CDR1 LNHDA and CDR2 SQIVND (reference sequence). V lost 7 bases to trimming and J lost 1 base, with 10 bases between them. This CDR3 has 13 residues. Assay: immunoSEQ multiplex PCR; the TCRdb copy retains only in-frame clones and omits some. The table shows approximately 56,000 clones, with around 87% occurring only once. The sequence came from an adult with an advanced solid tumor such as melanoma, head and neck, liver or kidney cancer. The chain combines TRBV19 with TRBJ1-1, with D possibly TRBD1 on 5 matching bases. Here the sequenced sample was CD4+ or CD8+ T cells sorted from blood, taken in a trial of the OX40 agonist ivuxolimab. The CDR3 reads CASTGRGNTEAFF. CDR3 sequence (DNA): TGTGCCAGTACGGGACGGGGGAACACTGAAGCTTTCTTT.